This entry describes one TCR beta chain. Antigen specificity is unknown. Some clones are missing from TCRdb's copy, which holds only in-frame ones; the method was immunoSEQ multiplex PCR. The table includes some 190,000 clones, around nine tenths detected once. CDR1 MNHEY and CDR2 SMNVEV come from the germline V gene (reference sequence). The V and J ends lost 5 bases and 3 bases respectively, with 10 bases between them. The CDR3 loop spans 14 amino acids. These data originate in a study of T cell responses to AZD1222 COVID-19 vaccine. Study-level findings and limits: Reports say nearly half of spike-specific TCRs go after unmutated variant regions. Just six people given AZD1222 tested seropositive at baseline.

This receptor was taken from an adult in good health. The V call is TRBV27, the J call TRBJ2-2; the D call may be TRBD1 or TRBD2 (5 bases each). Sequencing used peripheral blood, obtained on day 0 of AZD1222 vaccination. The CDR3 loop is CASSRDRYTGELFF. DNA of the CDR3: TGTGCCAGCAGTAGGGACCGATACACCGGGGAGCTGTTTTTT.